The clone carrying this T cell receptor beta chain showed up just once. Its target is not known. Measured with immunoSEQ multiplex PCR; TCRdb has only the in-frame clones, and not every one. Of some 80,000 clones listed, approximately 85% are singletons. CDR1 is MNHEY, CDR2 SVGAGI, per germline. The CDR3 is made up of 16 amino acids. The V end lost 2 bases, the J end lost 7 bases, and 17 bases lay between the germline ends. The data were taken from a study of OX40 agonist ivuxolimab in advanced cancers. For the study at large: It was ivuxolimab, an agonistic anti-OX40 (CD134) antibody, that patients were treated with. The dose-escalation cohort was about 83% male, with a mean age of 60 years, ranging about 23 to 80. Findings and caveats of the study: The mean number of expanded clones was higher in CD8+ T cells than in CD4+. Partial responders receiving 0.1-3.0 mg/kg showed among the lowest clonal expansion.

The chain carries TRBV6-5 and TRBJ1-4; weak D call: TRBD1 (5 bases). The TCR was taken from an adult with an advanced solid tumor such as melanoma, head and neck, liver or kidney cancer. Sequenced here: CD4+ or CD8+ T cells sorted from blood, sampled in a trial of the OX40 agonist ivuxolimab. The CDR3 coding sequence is TGTGCCAGCAGTTACGACGGGACGGGAAGAATTGAAAAACTGTTTTTT. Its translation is CASSYDGTGRIEKLFF.